Following are 26 T cell receptor beta chains from one sample sequenced in a study of T cell responses to AZD1222 COVID-19 vaccine. Produced via immunoSEQ multiplex PCR; TCRdb's table is partial and in-frame only. The table has around 140,000 clones, roughly nine tenths seen once. This specimen was peripheral blood, taken 28 days after the second AZD1222 dose. The receptor source for this set is an adult who received the AZD1222 COVID-19 vaccine.

The sample holds one count of this clone. The gene calls are TRBV15 and TRBJ1-2; possible D gene TRBD1, 5 bases. Trimming removed 0 bases from V and 2 bases from J, with 13 bases in between. Germline V gene data show CDR1 as LNHNV and CDR2 as YYDKDF (reference sequence). The CDR3 runs to 16 residues. CDR3 DNA sequence: TGTGCCACCAGCAGAGACCGGGGGTTAACCAACTATGGCTACACCTTC. Translated, it gives CATSRDRGLTNYGYTF.

The rearrangement links TRBV2 to TRBJ1-5; D gene uncertain. Germline V lookup: CDR1 SNHLY, CDR2 FYNNEI. The CDR3 loop spans 13 amino acids. Between the trimmed V and J ends, which lost 0 bases and 7 bases, there was a span of 7 bases. The CDR3 protein is CASSEALGQPQHF. CDR3 in DNA: TGTGCCAGCAGTGAAGCGCTGGGGCAGCCCCAGCATTTT.

J is TRBJ1-1 and V is TRBV10-3; perhaps TRBD1 as D (5 bases). Per the germline V gene, CDR1 is ENHRY and CDR2 is SYGVKD. This CDR3 comprises 14 residues. V lost 3 bases and J lost 1, with 9 bases in between. The CDR3 loop is CAISEGHRNTEAFF. The CDR3 DNA sequence: TGTGCCATCAGTGAAGGACACAGGAACACTGAAGCTTTCTTT.

The J gene is TRBJ2-5, the V gene TRBV5-1, with D hard to call. V dropped 0 bases and J dropped 2 bases, with 8 bases sitting between them. The CDR3 runs to 14 residues. Germline V gene data show CDR1 as SGHRS and CDR2 as YFSETQ. The CDR3 loop reads CASSLEVPQETQYF. The CDR3 DNA follows: TGCGCCAGCAGCTTGGAGGTACCGCAAGAGACCCAGTACTTC.

The chain's CDR3 is CASSSLDRIYGYTF. CDR3 DNA: TGCGCCAGCAGCTCACTGGACAGAATTTATGGCTACACCTTC. The chain joins TRBV5-1 to TRBJ1-2; TRBD1 is a possible D gene (6 bases). This CDR3 is built from 14 residues. Per germline, CDR1 SGHRS and CDR2 YFSETQ. V dropped 3 bases and J dropped 5 bases, with 14 bases sitting between them.

This clone was observed a few times. V and J are TRBV28 and TRBJ1-1; a weak D match, TRBD1 (6 bases). The CDR3 spans 12 residues. The germline V and J ends were trimmed by 4 bases and 9 bases, with 12 bases remaining between them. The germline V gene encodes CDR1 MDHEN and CDR2 SYDVKM. The CDR3 protein is CASSSYRVKAFF. The CDR3 DNA reads TGTGCCAGCAGTTCCTACAGGGTTAAAGCTTTCTTT.

V gene TRBV12-3 or TRBV12-4 combines with J gene TRBJ1-4; 9 bases are shared with TRBD1. V dropped 7 bases and J dropped 8; count of bases not matched to a gene: 2. The CDR3 spans 12 residues. CDR3 DNA: TGTGCCAGCACCGACAGGGGGGAAAAACTGTTTTTT. Translation gives CASTDRGEKLFF.

V is TRBV19 and J is TRBJ1-3, with D tentatively TRBD1 (5 bases). The CDR3 is 12 amino acids. Trimming removed 8 bases from V and 1 base from J, with 6 bases in between. The V gene's germline CDR1 is LNHDA and CDR2 SQIVND (reference sequence). CDR3 protein: CASGASGNTIYF. DNA for the CDR3: TGTGCCAGTGGGGCATCTGGAAACACCATATATTTT. The full variable domain, its missing parts supplied by reference TRBV19 and TRBJ1-3, is DGGITQSPKYLFRKEGQNVTLSCEQNLNHDAMYWYRQDPGQGLRLIYYSQIVNDFQKGDIAEGYSVSREKKESFPLTVTSAQKNPTAFYLCASGASGNTIYFGEGSWLTVV.

The chain couples TRBV28 to TRBJ1-5; D possibly corresponds to TRBD1 (5 bases). Trimming shortened V by 4 bases and J by 7 bases, and 17 bases separated the two germline ends. CDR1 is MDHEN, CDR2 SYDVKM, per germline. CDR3 length equals 15 residues. In DNA form, the CDR3 reads TGTGCCAGCAGTTCCCCCCCGGGGCCTGGGCAGCCCCAGCATTTT. Amino acids: CASSSPPGPGQPQHF.

The chain combines TRBV18 with TRBJ1-1, with unresolved D. The CDR3 has 13 residues. V lost 3 bases, J lost 1 base, and 6 bases lay in between. Germline V gives CDR1 KGHSH, CDR2 LQKENI. CDR3 coding DNA: TGTGCCAGCTCACCTATTCAGAACACTGAAGCTTTCTTT. This sequence encodes CASSPIQNTEAFF. Complete variable domain (other parts from reference TRBV18 and TRBJ1-1): NAGVMQNPRHLVRRRGQEARLRCSPMKGHSHVYWYRQLPEEGLKFMVYLQKENIIDESGMPKERFSAEFPKEGPSILRIQQVVRGDSAAYFCASSPIQNTEAFFGQGTRLTVV.

This chain uses TRBV6-1 with TRBJ1-1, with D possibly matching TRBD1 (5 bases). The germline V and J ends were trimmed by 2 bases and 7 bases, with 14 bases remaining between them. CDR1 is MNHNS and CDR2 is SASEGT in the germline V gene. This CDR3 spans 14 amino acids. The CDR3 DNA reads TGTGCCAGCAGTGAATCGTCAGGGCTTGGTGAAGCTTTCTTT. Translation: CASSESSGLGEAFF.

CDR3 bases: TGTGCCAGCAGCCGACTAGCGGGAGGGCTCACAGATACGCAGTATTTT. It codes for CASSRLAGGLTDTQYF. This sequence joins TRBV7-9 and TRBJ2-3; 14 bases map to TRBD2. J was trimmed by 2 bases and V by 5 bases; bases with no gene match: 3. CDR3 length equals 16 residues. CDR1 SEHNR and CDR2 FQNEAQ come from the germline V gene (reference sequence).

V is TRBV10-3 and J is TRBJ1-1; weak D call: TRBD1 (5 bases). This CDR3 contains 15 residues. Germline assignment: CDR1 ENHRY and CDR2 SYGVKD. Trimming cost V 3 bases and J 5 bases, with 16 bases left between them. The CDR3, as DNA: TGTGCCATCAGTGACAACTGGGGGACTGGGACTGAAGCTTTCTTT. Translation gives CAISDNWGTGTEAFF.

The chain combines TRBV16 with TRBJ1-4, with a possible D match to TRBD1 (5 bases). V shed 4 bases and J shed 4 bases, with 19 bases lying between them. Germline-derived CDR1 and CDR2 are KGHSY and FQNENV. This CDR3 is built from 17 residues. CDR3 DNA sequence: TGTGCCAGCAGCCCCGCACCGGGGGAGGCTCGTAATGAAAAACTGTTTTTT. Protein sequence: CASSPAPGEARNEKLFF. The variable domain in full, with the rest retrieved from reference TRBV16 and TRBJ1-4, is GEEVAQTPKHLVRGEGQKAKLYCAPIKGHSYVFWYQQVLKNEFKFLISFQNENVFDETGMPKERFSAKCLPNSPCSLEIQATKLEDSAVYFCASSPAPGEARNEKLFFGSGTQLSVL.

The chain combines TRBV28 with TRBJ1-2; 7 nucleotides line up with TRBD1. This CDR3 has 13 residues. Germline CDR1 and CDR2: MDHEN and SYDVKM. V shed 3 bases and J 2 bases; nucleotides not matched to a gene: 0. The CDR3 loop reads CASSLTGNYGYTF. The CDR3 DNA reads as TGTGCCAGCAGTTTGACAGGGAACTATGGCTACACCTTC.

The chain couples TRBV5-4 to TRBJ1-5; D gene unclear. This CDR3 contains 12 residues. Trimming took off 0 bases at V and 6 bases at J, with 4 bases between the two ends. Germline V gene data show CDR1 as SGHNT and CDR2 as YYREEE (reference sequence). The CDR3 nucleotides are TGTGCCAGCAGCTTGGATAGTCAGCCCCAGCATTTT. It translates to CASSLDSQPQHF.

The V gene is TRBV6-5, the J gene TRBJ1-4; D is undetermined. V was pared by 6 bases and J by 5 bases, with 13 bases between. In germline, CDR1 is MNHEY, CDR2 SVGAGI. This CDR3 has 14 residues. The CDR3 coding sequence is TGTGCCAGCAGCTACAACGCTGGGAATGAAAAACTGTTTTTT. Amino acids: CASSYNAGNEKLFF.

The rearrangement joins TRBV9 to TRBJ1-6; possibly TRBD1 for D (5 bases). Germline V gene lookup returns CDR1 SGDLS and CDR2 YYNGEE. CDR3 length: 14 residues. V dropped 3 bases and J dropped 11 bases, with 15 bases sitting between them. DNA of the CDR3: TGTGCCAGCAGCGCCGACAGTGGACCGACACCCCTCCACTTT. Its protein product is CASSADSGPTPLHF.

The chain carries TRBV7-2 and TRBJ1-1; D gene uncertain. The CDR3 runs 15 residues. Trimming pared 5 bases from V and 0 bases from J, leaving 13 bases between. The V gene's germline CDR1 is SGHTA and CDR2 FQGNSA. The CDR3 nucleotides are TGTGCCAGCAGCATTAGCGGAATAATGAACACTGAAGCTTTCTTT. Encoded protein: CASSISGIMNTEAFF.

This clone was seen just once. The J gene is TRBJ2-5, the V gene TRBV7-7; D is uncertain. Germline lookup yields CDR1 SSHAT and CDR2 FNYEAQ (reference sequence). Trimming removed 5 bases from V and 5 bases from J, with 15 bases in between. This CDR3 has 14 residues. CDR3 in amino acids: CASSPQTYSETQYF. CDR3 coding DNA: TGTGCCAGCAGCCCGCAGACTTATAGCGAGACCCAGTACTTC.

The rearrangement uses TRBV6-5 and TRBJ1-1, with 7 bases aligning to TRBD1. CDR3 length equals 15 residues. Per germline, CDR1 MNHEY and CDR2 SVGAGI. The junction had 12 bases not matched to a gene; V was cut back by 6 bases and J by 5 bases. The CDR3 loop reads CASRGLEGADTEAFF. CDR3 coding DNA: TGTGCCAGCAGAGGGCTTGAGGGGGCCGATACTGAAGCTTTCTTT.

This clone was picked up one time. V usage is TRBV5-1 and J usage is TRBJ1-2; 9 nucleotides match TRBD1. V lost 0 bases to trimming and J lost 8 bases; unmatched junction nucleotides: 5. The CDR3 is 14 residues long. The V gene's germline CDR1 is SGHRS and CDR2 YFSETQ. CDR3 amino acids: CASSLDYRGQGYTF. Written as DNA, the CDR3 is TGCGCCAGCAGCTTGGATTACAGGGGGCAAGGCTACACCTTC.

This rearrangement joins TRBV18 to TRBJ2-1; 9 bases map to TRBD2. CDR3 length: 16 amino acids. J gave up 3 bases and V 3 bases, and 6 bases lay outside the gene matches. The germline V gene encodes CDR1 KGHSH and CDR2 LQKENI. The CDR3 reads CASSPGTSYLYNEQFF. The CDR3 DNA follows: TGTGCCAGCTCACCCGGGACTAGCTACCTCTACAATGAGCAGTTCTTC.

The rearrangement joins TRBV5-1 to TRBJ1-1; D possibly corresponds to TRBD1 (6 bases). CDR3 size: 15 residues. The germline V gene has CDR1 SGHRS and CDR2 YFSETQ. The V and J ends lost 6 bases and 2 bases respectively, with 17 bases between them. The CDR3 region has the DNA TGCGCCAGCAAGTCGTGGGACACGCTAAACACTGAAGCTTTCTTT. Its protein is CASKSWDTLNTEAFF.

The gene calls are TRBV27 and TRBJ1-5, with D unresolved. Trimming removed 2 bases from V and 4 bases from J, with 9 bases in between. This CDR3 contains 14 residues. In germline, CDR1 is MNHEY, CDR2 SMNVEV (reference sequence). The CDR3 loop reads CASSLAAGNQPQHF. CDR3 DNA sequence: TGTGCCAGCAGTTTAGCGGCCGGGAATCAGCCCCAGCATTTT.

This chain uses TRBV6-4 with TRBJ1-2, with no clear D. V lost 6 bases and J lost 0, with 11 bases in between. CDR3 size: 14 residues. CDR1 and CDR2 (germline): MRHNA, SNTAGT. The CDR3 loop reads CASSPAGSNYGYTF. CDR3 bases: TGTGCCAGCAGCCCCGCCGGGTCTAACTATGGCTACACCTTC.